This paragraph reports one T cell receptor (beta chain). The record originates from a study of blood T cell repertoires in COVID-19. As for the study in general: Sites in the United States, Italy and Spain provided acute and convalescent COVID-19 samples. PBMCs, B-cell-depleted T cells, or T cells provided the cDNA or gDNA that made up the material.

Original processing methods: Counts of nucleated cells, estimated from reference gene primer amplification, were obtained. The repertoire was sequenced with immunoSEQ multiplex PCR; TCRdb's copy has only in-frame clones and lacks some. The DNA gave D and trimming, while V, J and clone size come from that table. The sample comprises hundreds of thousands of clones, around 82% of which are singletons, and 5.7% rests with the top ten. The CDR3 contains 16 residues. The germline V gene encodes CDR1 SGHRS and CDR2 YFSETQ. V was trimmed by 4 bases and J by 6 bases, leaving 21 bases between them. The sequencing sample was made of peripheral blood. V and J are TRBV5-1 and TRBJ2-3, with D perhaps TRBD1 (6 bases). This TCR came from a man older than 75 with acute or convalescent COVID-19. CDR3 loop: CASSRWGPTGVDTQYF. In DNA form, the CDR3 reads TGCGCCAGCAGCAGGTGGGGGCCAACCGGGGTTGATACGCAGTATTTT.